These 32 T cell receptor beta chains originate from one sample sequenced in a study of spatial heterogeneity in lung cancer. TCRdb fed the 5' RACE reads into MiXCR, producing one record per CDR3 protein. The sample shows tens of thousands of distinct CDR3 sequences, about 7% of them seen only once. Time point described: sample taken at primary tumor resection. Material: PBMCs, obtained at surgery. The receptor set was obtained from a male donor with early-stage non-small cell lung cancer.

This clonotype was seen many times. The rearrangement uses TRBV20-1 and TRBJ1-5; D gene uncertain. Trimming left V 3 bases short and J 4 bases short, with 4 bases between. The CDR3 sequence is 11 residues long. Germline CDR1 and CDR2: DFQATT and SNEGSKA (reference sequence). The CDR3 region has the DNA TGCAGTGCTAGTATGAATCAGCCCCAGCATTTT. Amino acid sequence: CSASMNQPQHF.

Relative to its sample, this clonotype is medium-sized. The chain recombines TRBV27 with TRBJ1-2; tentatively, D is TRBD1 (6 bases). Germline loops: CDR1 MNHEY, CDR2 SMNVEV (reference sequence). This CDR3 comprises 13 residues. Between the trimmed V and J ends, which lost 5 bases and 8 bases, there was a span of 15 bases. Written as DNA, the CDR3 is TGTGCCAGCAGTGGGCCACAGGGAGGGGGCTACACCTTC. This translates into CASSGPQGGGYTF.

This clonotype was detected ten times or more. The chain combines TRBV15 with TRBJ1-6; D is uncertain. This CDR3 has 16 amino acids. Germline CDR1 reads LNHNV; CDR2 reads YYDKDF (reference sequence). Trimming removed 3 bases at V and 10 bases at J, with 19 bases between. The CDR3: CATSRDAGMATSPLHF. CDR3 DNA: TGTGCCACCAGCAGGGACGCCGGGATGGCAACCTCACCCCTCCACTTT.

The chain is built from TRBV7-2 and TRBJ2-2; D is unclear. This CDR3 has 17 residues. V gave up 2 bases and J gave up 6 bases, with 19 bases separating them. The V gene's germline CDR1 is SGHTA and CDR2 FQGNSA. The DNA for the CDR3 is TGTGCCAGCAGCTTACAGCGCCGGGCCTCATTTTCCGGGGAGCTGTTTTTT. Protein: CASSLQRRASFSGELFF. The variable domain in full, with the rest retrieved from reference TRBV7-2 and TRBJ2-2, is GAGVSQSPSNKVTEKGKDVELRCDPISGHTALYWYRQSLGQGLEFLIYFQGNSAPDKSGLPSDRFSAERTGGSVSTLTIQRTQQEDSAVYLCASSLQRRASFSGELFFGEGSRLTVL.

This clonotype was found many times. The chain has TRBV5-4 and TRBJ2-7; no clear D gene. V gave up 2 bases and J gave up 2 bases, with 8 bases separating them. Looked up from germline, CDR1 is SGHNT and CDR2 is YYREEE (reference sequence). The CDR3 runs to 13 residues. CDR3 sequence: CASSLRGAYEQYF. In nucleotides, the CDR3 is TGTGCCAGCAGCTTACGTGGGGCCTACGAGCAGTACTTC.

At least ten counts were recorded for this clonotype. This chain uses TRBV20-1 with TRBJ2-1; D remains ambiguous. CDR3 length equals 14 residues. Germline assignment: CDR1 DFQATT and CDR2 SNEGSKA (reference sequence). Trimming cost V 4 bases and J 0 bases, with 10 bases left between them. CDR3 bases: TGCAGTGCTAACCTTGCGGCCTCCTACAATGAGCAGTTCTTC. This translates into CSANLAASYNEQFF.

This clonotype was counted many times. This chain uses TRBV28 with TRBJ2-1; D remains ambiguous. CDR3 length equals 12 residues. With 2 bases removed from V and 12 bases from J, the gap between germline ends came to 11 bases. CDR1 and CDR2 from the germline V gene are MDHEN and SYDVKM. Here the CDR3 reads CASSLNDRTQFF. The CDR3 bases are TGTGCCAGCAGTTTAAACGACCGGACGCAGTTCTTC.

This clonotype was detected many times. The chain uses TRBV27 and TRBJ2-3, with no clear D. The length of the CDR3 is 15 residues. Germline CDR1 is MNHEY and CDR2 is SMNVEV (reference sequence). Trimming took 2 bases from V and 3 from J, leaving 12 bases between them. In DNA, the CDR3 is TGTGCCAGCAGTTTAAATAGGCCCGGAACAGATACGCAGTATTTT. It is translated as CASSLNRPGTDTQYF.

At least ten counts were recorded for this clonotype. V usage is TRBV6-1 and J usage is TRBJ2-7; TRBD2 matches at 9 bases. Germline trimming cut 8 bases from V and 5 bases from J; bases unmatched to any gene: 10. This CDR3 has 14 residues. Germline CDR1 reads MNHNS; CDR2 reads SASEGT. The CDR3 DNA reads as TGTGCCAGCGAAAGACGGAGCGGGAGGCACGAGCAGTACTTC. Translation gives CASERRSGRHEQYF.

In its sample, this clonotype was seen many times. The gene calls are TRBV12-3 or TRBV12-4 and TRBJ1-4; 9 bases map to TRBD1. V lost 6 bases to trimming and J lost 4 bases; unmatched junction nucleotides: 3. The CDR3 length is 14 residues. DNA for the CDR3: TGTGCCAGCAGACCGGGACAGGGTAATGAAAAACTGTTTTTT. It codes for CASRPGQGNEKLFF.

There are a few counts of this clonotype. The gene calls are TRBV5-4 and TRBJ1-1; weak D call: TRBD1 (6 bases). Trimming removed 0 bases from V and 7 bases from J, with 13 bases in between. The CDR3 has 14 amino acids. Germline V lookup: CDR1 SGHNT, CDR2 YYREEE (reference sequence). The CDR3 loop reads CASSLDTRDIEAFF. The CDR3 nucleotides are TGTGCCAGCAGCTTGGACACCCGGGACATTGAAGCTTTCTTT.

In this sample, this clonotype is medium-sized. The junction does not match germline at one end; this may be a read error. This chain uses TRBV28 with TRBJ2-5; TRBD2 matches 13 bases. The CDR3 is made up of 16 amino acids. From germline, CDR1 is MDHEN and CDR2 SYDVKM. CDR3 loop: CASSSPRTSGRLQFFF. In DNA form, the CDR3 reads TGTGCCAGCAGTTCCCCCCGGACTAGCGGGAGACTCCAGTTTTTCTTC.

This clonotype was counted at least ten times. The gene calls are TRBV10-3 and TRBJ2-2; TRBD1 agrees at 10 bases. This CDR3 is built from 16 residues. The V segment lost 2 bases and the J segment 4 bases; nucleotides outside the gene matches: 4. Germline V gene data show CDR1 as ENHRY and CDR2 as SYGVKD. CDR3 nucleotides: TGTGCCATCAGTGAGGGTCGGACAGGGGGCACCGGGGAGCTGTTTTTT. It encodes CAISEGRTGGTGELFF.

This clonotype was observed many times. The chain is built from TRBV12-5 and TRBJ2-2; the D is unclear. Germline V gene lookup returns CDR1 LGHNT and CDR2 FRNRAP. The CDR3 runs 12 residues. The V and J ends lost 5 bases and 5 bases respectively, with 6 bases between them. Here the CDR3 reads CASGPRTGELFF. In DNA form, the CDR3 reads TGTGCTAGTGGTCCCAGGACCGGGGAGCTGTTTTTT.

This clonotype has just a few counts. The chain combines TRBV5-1 with TRBJ2-6; no reliable D call. Per the germline V gene, CDR1 is SGHRS and CDR2 is YFSETQ. The CDR3 totals 21 residues. V lost 0 bases and J lost 0, with 22 bases in between. The CDR3 region is CASSLEGRHEGTNSGANVLTF. The CDR3 nucleotides read TGCGCCAGCAGCTTGGAAGGGCGACACGAAGGCACAAACTCTGGGGCCAACGTCCTGACTTTC.

This clonotype was recorded at least ten times. The chain has TRBV28 and TRBJ1-1; 8 nucleotides align to TRBD1. CDR3 length: 16 residues. Germline CDR1 and CDR2: MDHEN and SYDVKM. J was trimmed by 0 bases and V by 4 bases; bases with no gene match: 7. The CDR3 nucleotides are TGTGCCAGCAGTTATGGACAGGGTCTCATGAACACTGAAGCTTTCTTT. Amino acids: CASSYGQGLMNTEAFF.

This clonotype came up many times. The rearrangement links TRBV7-6 to TRBJ2-7; 7 nucleotides agree with TRBD1. The CDR3 totals 15 residues. J lost 0 bases, V lost 4 bases, and 6 bases had no gene match. Per germline, CDR1 SGHVS and CDR2 FNYEAQ. The CDR3 reads CASSSRTGPSYEQYF. The CDR3 nucleotides read TGTGCCAGCAGCTCCAGGACAGGACCCTCCTACGAGCAGTACTTC.

This clonotype was counted at least ten times. V is TRBV4-1 and J is TRBJ1-2; TRBD1 aligns across 9 bases. CDR3 length: 15 residues. The J segment lost 5 bases and the V segment lost 7 bases, leaving 11 bases of the junction unmatched. Germline CDR1 is MGHRA and CDR2 is YSYEKL. For the CDR3, the DNA is TGCGCCAGCACCCGTACCGGAGGGACAGGGTATGGCTACACCTTC. The encoded protein is CASTRTGGTGYGYTF.

This clonotype was seen many times. The CDR3, as DNA: TGCAGCGCTGCGGGGGATTGGACCTACGAGCAGTACTTC. Translating gives CSAAGDWTYEQYF. J is TRBJ2-7 and V is TRBV29-1, with 7 nucleotides matching TRBD2. Germline V gives CDR1 SQVTM, CDR2 ANQGSEA. The CDR3 extends over 13 amino acids. The junction had 8 bases not matched to a gene; V was cut back by 7 bases and J by 2 bases.

This clonotype has a count of ten or more. The rearrangement uses TRBV5-5 and TRBJ1-3, with a tentative D call TRBD1 (5 bases). Per germline, CDR1 SGHKS and CDR2 YYEKEE (reference sequence). This CDR3 contains 14 residues. V was shortened by 4 bases and J by 2 bases, with 10 bases between the two germline ends. In nucleotides, the CDR3 is TGTGCCAGCAGCCCCCCGGGGGCTGGAAACACCATATATTTT. It is translated as CASSPPGAGNTIYF.

This clonotype was counted at least ten times. This chain joins TRBV10-3 and TRBJ2-1; D is uncertain. The V gene lost 2 bases and the J gene lost 9 bases, with 8 bases spanning the gap. This CDR3 has 12 amino acids. Germline CDR1 reads ENHRY; CDR2 reads SYGVKD. The CDR3 region has the DNA TGTGCCATCAGTGAGACTACTGCTGAGCAGTTCTTC. It yields the protein CAISETTAEQFF.

The V call is TRBV6-5, the J call TRBJ1-2; 7 bases align to TRBD1. Germline V lookup: CDR1 MNHEY, CDR2 SVGAGI. The CDR3 has 13 amino acids. The junction had 5 bases not matched to a gene; V was cut back by 4 bases and J by 6 bases. The CDR3 is CASSSAGTDGYTF. CDR3 DNA: TGTGCCAGCAGTTCCGCCGGGACAGATGGCTACACCTTC.

In its sample, this clonotype was seen many times. This chain links TRBV28 with TRBJ2-7, with D perhaps TRBD1 (6 bases). The V end lost 5 bases, the J end lost 7 bases, and 12 bases lay between the germline ends. This CDR3 region has 12 residues. Germline assignment: CDR1 MDHEN and CDR2 SYDVKM. The DNA for the CDR3 is TGTGCCAGCAGTCCACAGGGTTCGGAGCAGTACTTC. Protein: CASSPQGSEQYF.

There are many counts of this clonotype. This chain uses TRBV5-1 with TRBJ1-3; no definite D call. V was pared by 4 bases and J by 3 bases, with 8 bases between. The germline V gene encodes CDR1 SGHRS and CDR2 YFSETQ. This CDR3 is 13 amino acids long. The CDR3 DNA reads TGCGCCAGCAGCGATGCTTATGGAAACACCATATATTTT. Its translation: CASSDAYGNTIYF. The full variable domain, in which reference TRBV5-1 and TRBJ1-3 provide the parts outside the CDR3, is KAGVTQTPRYLIKTRGQQVTLSCSPISGHRSVSWYQQTPGQGLQFLFEYFSETQRNKGNFPGRFSGRQFSNSRSEMNVSTLELGDSALYLCASSDAYGNTIYFGEGSWLTVV.

This clonotype has ten or more counts. The genes are TRBV9 and TRBJ2-1; TRBD2 matches at 14 bases. After removal of 2 bases from V and 9 bases from J, the junction contained 4 bases not matched to a gene. CDR3 length: 15 amino acids. Per germline, CDR1 SGDLS and CDR2 YYNGEE. The CDR3 protein is CASSVVTSGGAEQFF. Here the CDR3 DNA reads TGTGCCAGCAGCGTTGTGACTAGCGGGGGGGCTGAGCAGTTCTTC. Full variable domain (remainder filled in from reference TRBV9 and TRBJ2-1): DSGVTQTPKHLITATGQRVTLRCSPRSGDLSVYWYQQSLDQGLQFLIQYYNGEERAKGNILERFSAQQFPDLHSELNLSSLELGDSALYFCASSVVTSGGAEQFFGPGTRLTVL.

This clonotype was seen repeatedly, ten times or more. The chain uses TRBV10-2 and TRBJ2-5, with D possibly matching TRBD1 (6 bases). Germline assignment: CDR1 WSHSY and CDR2 SAAADI. The CDR3 is 15 residues long. The V end was cut by 3 bases, the J end by 2 bases, with 13 bases between. CDR3 region: CASSDVRGTQETQYF. The DNA of the CDR3 is TGCGCCAGCAGTGATGTCAGGGGAACTCAAGAGACCCAGTACTTC.

By share, this clonotype counts as medium-sized. The V gene is TRBV11-1, the J gene TRBJ2-7; D not certain. Germline CDR1 SGHAT, CDR2 FQDESV (reference sequence). The CDR3 is 11 amino acids. Trimming took off 4 bases at V and 12 bases at J, with 13 bases between the two ends. CDR3 loop: CASSSGVLRYF. DNA for the CDR3: TGTGCCAGCAGCTCGGGCGTTTTGCGGTACTTC.

This clonotype has a handful of counts. The V and J genes are TRBV20-1 and TRBJ2-1; no clear D gene. The CDR3 has 10 residues. V was trimmed by 8 bases and J by 8 bases, leaving 10 bases between them. Germline assignment: CDR1 DFQATT and CDR2 SNEGSKA (reference sequence). The CDR3 DNA sequence: TGCAGTTGCGGTTCGGATGAGCAGTTCTTC. Its protein product is CSCGSDEQFF.

At least ten counts were recorded for this clonotype. The rearrangement joins TRBV5-1 to TRBJ1-5; 9 nucleotides agree with TRBD1. J gave up 7 bases and V 4 bases, and 6 bases lay outside the gene matches. The germline V gene has CDR1 SGHRS and CDR2 YFSETQ. The CDR3 contains 14 residues. The CDR3 loop is CASSQDRGGQPQHF. The CDR3 bases are TGCGCCAGCAGCCAGGACAGGGGTGGGCAGCCCCAGCATTTT.

In this sample, this clonotype turned up many times. J is TRBJ2-1 and V is TRBV29-1; 9 bases line up with TRBD2. The CDR3 contains 13 residues. Germline V gene data show CDR1 as SQVTM and CDR2 as ANQGSEA. V lost 4 bases to trimming and J lost 3 bases; unmatched junction nucleotides: 1. CDR3 protein: CSVGLADYNEQFF. CDR3 coding DNA: TGCAGCGTTGGACTAGCGGACTACAATGAGCAGTTCTTC.

The J gene is TRBJ2-7, the V gene TRBV20-1; the D is unclear. The V gene's germline CDR1 is DFQATT and CDR2 SNEGSKA (reference sequence). CDR3 length: 13 amino acids. The ends were cut back, 4 bases at V and 0 bases at J, with 10 bases in the middle. The CDR3 DNA follows: TGCAGTGCTATAGGGCTAGACTCCTACGAGCAGTACTTC. This encodes CSAIGLDSYEQYF.

J is TRBJ2-1 and V is TRBV7-2; 13 bases agree with TRBD2. The germline V gene has CDR1 SGHTA and CDR2 FQGNSA. The CDR3 spans 15 residues. The V segment lost 5 bases and the J segment 8 bases; nucleotides outside the gene matches: 6. CDR3 nucleotide sequence: TGTGCCAGCAGCCAAACTAGCGGGAGGGCCCATGAGCAGTTCTTC. It encodes CASSQTSGRAHEQFF.